Listed below are T cell receptor beta chains from one sample, sequenced in a study of graft-versus-host responses after intestinal transplantation. These receptors have no known antigen. Repertoires were generated with immunoSEQ multiplex PCR, while TCRdb's copy carries only in-frame clones and drops some. The sample records around 100,000 clones, approximately 93% being singletons. The source was unstimulated CD8+ T cells sorted from spleen or lymph node cells, collected before intestinal transplant. The receptors come from a human donor who received an intestinal transplant. Each CDR3 is given with its conserved first and last residue. The D gene is left open where the match is weak. A clone size is listed for some rows: how often the clone was seen (once, few, many), or a class if it is expanded.

d_call: TRBD1
v_call: TRBV11-2
clone_size: -
j_call: TRBJ2-7
cdr3_nt: TGTGCCAGCAGCTTAGAAGGGGGCTCCGAGCAGTACTTC
cdr3_aa: CASSLEGGSEQYF

d_call: -
v_call: TRBV9
clone_size: -
j_call: TRBJ1-2
cdr3_nt: TGTGCCAGCAGCCCCACCGGGGGCCCGAACTATGGCTACACCTTC
cdr3_aa: CASSPTGGPNYGYTF

d_call: TRBD1
v_call: TRBV5-4
clone_size: once
j_call: TRBJ2-7
cdr3_nt: TGTGCCAGCAGCTTTAAACCGGGACAGAACATCATATACGAGCAGTACTTC
cdr3_aa: CASSFKPGQNIIYEQYF

d_call: -
v_call: TRBV19
clone_size: -
j_call: TRBJ1-1
cdr3_nt: TGTGCCAGTAGTGTGTCAATGAACACTGAAGCTTTCTTT
cdr3_aa: CASSVSMNTEAFF

d_call: -
v_call: TRBV7-9
clone_size: -
j_call: TRBJ1-1
cdr3_nt: TGTGCCAGCAGCGACCTCTTGTGGGATGAAGCTTTCTTT
cdr3_aa: CASSDLLWDEAFF

d_call: TRBD1
v_call: TRBV11-2
clone_size: -
j_call: TRBJ1-1
cdr3_nt: TGTGCCAGCAGCTTAGATGGAGGGACAGGGCCCTCCGGCACTGAAGCTTTCTTT
cdr3_aa: CASSLDGGTGPSGTEAFF

d_call: -
v_call: TRBV6-6
clone_size: -
j_call: TRBJ2-1
cdr3_nt: TGTGCCAGCAGTTACTCCAGTGCTGACTACAATGAGCAGTTCTTC
cdr3_aa: CASSYSSADYNEQFF

d_call: TRBD2
v_call: TRBV6-1
clone_size: -
j_call: TRBJ2-1
cdr3_nt: TGTGCCAGCAGTGAAGAGTTACTAGCGGGGCCCGTCGATGAGCAGTTCTTC
cdr3_aa: CASSEELLAGPVDEQFF

d_call: TRBD1
v_call: TRBV4-1
clone_size: -
j_call: TRBJ2-1
cdr3_nt: TGCGCCAGCAGCCTAACCGGGACAGGGAAGGTAAATGAGCAGTTCTTC
cdr3_aa: CASSLTGTGKVNEQFF

d_call: -
v_call: TRBV2
clone_size: -
j_call: TRBJ2-1
cdr3_nt: TGTGCCAGCAGTGAAGCCTGGGGGACCCCCAGAACTGATGAGCAGTTCTTC
cdr3_aa: CASSEAWGTPRTDEQFF

d_call: TRBD1
v_call: TRBV7-9
clone_size: -
j_call: TRBJ1-2
cdr3_nt: TGTGCCAGCACCCGGTCGCCCCCGCCGGGACAGGGAGGAGGCTACACCTTC
cdr3_aa: CASTRSPPPGQGGGYTF

d_call: -
v_call: TRBV6-1
clone_size: -
j_call: TRBJ1-2
cdr3_nt: TGTGCCAGCAGTGAACATAATGTTGCATATGGCTACACCTTC
cdr3_aa: CASSEHNVAYGYTF

d_call: -
v_call: TRBV11-2
clone_size: -
j_call: TRBJ2-3
cdr3_nt: TGTGCCAGCAGCTGGGCAGATACGCAGTATTTT
cdr3_aa: CASSWADTQYF

d_call: TRBD1
v_call: TRBV9
clone_size: few
j_call: TRBJ2-7
cdr3_nt: TGTGCCAGCAGCCTAGGGACAGGGGAATGGTACGAGCAGTACTTC
cdr3_aa: CASSLGTGEWYEQYF

d_call: TRBD2
v_call: TRBV5-1
clone_size: -
j_call: TRBJ2-3
cdr3_nt: TGCGCCAGCAGCCCCGGGACTAGCGGGGGGATCACAGATACGCAGTATTTT
cdr3_aa: CASSPGTSGGITDTQYF